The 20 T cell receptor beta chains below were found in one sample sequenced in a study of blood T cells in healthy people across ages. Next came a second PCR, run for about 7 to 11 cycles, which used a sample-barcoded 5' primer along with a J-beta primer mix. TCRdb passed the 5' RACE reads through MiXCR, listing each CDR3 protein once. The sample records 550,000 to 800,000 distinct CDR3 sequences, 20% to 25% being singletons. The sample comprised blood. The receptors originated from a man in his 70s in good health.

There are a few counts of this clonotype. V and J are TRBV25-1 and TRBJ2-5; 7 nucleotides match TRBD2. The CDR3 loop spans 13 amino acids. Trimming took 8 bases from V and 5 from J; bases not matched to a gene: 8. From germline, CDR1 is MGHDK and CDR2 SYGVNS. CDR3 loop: CASCAGALETQYF. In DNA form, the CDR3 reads TGTGCCAGCTGCGCGGGAGCTCTGGAGACCCAGTACTTC.

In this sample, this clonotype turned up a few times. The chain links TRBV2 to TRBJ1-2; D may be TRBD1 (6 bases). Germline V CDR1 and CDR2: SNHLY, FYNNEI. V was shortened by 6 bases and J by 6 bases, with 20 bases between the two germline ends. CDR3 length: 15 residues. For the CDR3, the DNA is TGTGCCAGCAGCTTTATTGACAGGCATGGTGATGGCTACACCTTC. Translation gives CASSFIDRHGDGYTF.

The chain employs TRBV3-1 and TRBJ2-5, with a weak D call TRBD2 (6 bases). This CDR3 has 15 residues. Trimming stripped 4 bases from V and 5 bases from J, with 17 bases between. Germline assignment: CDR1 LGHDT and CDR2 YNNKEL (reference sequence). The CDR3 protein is CASSLPGGKRETQYF. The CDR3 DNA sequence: TGTGCCAGCAGCCTTCCCGGGGGAAAAAGGGAGACCCAGTACTTC.

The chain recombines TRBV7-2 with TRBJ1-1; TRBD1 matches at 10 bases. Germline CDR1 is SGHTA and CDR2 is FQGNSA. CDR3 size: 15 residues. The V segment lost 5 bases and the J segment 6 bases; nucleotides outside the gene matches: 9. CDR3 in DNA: TGTGCCAGCAGCCCCGGGACAGGGGCAGGAGCTGAAGCTTTCTTT. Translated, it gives CASSPGTGAGAEAFF.

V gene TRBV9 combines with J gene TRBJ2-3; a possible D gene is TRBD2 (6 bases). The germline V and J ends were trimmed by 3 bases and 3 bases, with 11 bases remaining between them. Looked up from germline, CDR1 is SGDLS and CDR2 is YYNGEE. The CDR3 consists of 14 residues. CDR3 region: CASSAGVVTDTQYF. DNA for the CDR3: TGTGCCAGCAGCGCGGGGGTCGTTACAGATACGCAGTATTTT.

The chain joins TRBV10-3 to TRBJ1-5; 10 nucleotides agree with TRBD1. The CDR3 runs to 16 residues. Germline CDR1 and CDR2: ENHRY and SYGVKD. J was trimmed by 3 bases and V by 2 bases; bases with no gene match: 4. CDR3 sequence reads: CAISEGDRGNNQPQHF. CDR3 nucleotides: TGTGCCATCAGTGAGGGGGACAGGGGAAACAATCAGCCCCAGCATTTT.

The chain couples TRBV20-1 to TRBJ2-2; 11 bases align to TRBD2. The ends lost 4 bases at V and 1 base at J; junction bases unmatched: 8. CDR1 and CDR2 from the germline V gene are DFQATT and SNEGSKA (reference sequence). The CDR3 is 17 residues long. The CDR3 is CSAKSTSGRGNTGELFF. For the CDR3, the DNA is TGCAGTGCTAAGTCTACTAGCGGGAGAGGGAACACCGGGGAGCTGTTTTTT.

CDR3 sequence: CASSEVNRNTEAFF. CDR3 sequence (DNA): TGTGCCAGCAGTGAAGTCAACAGGAACACTGAAGCTTTCTTT. The chain is built from TRBV6-1 and TRBJ1-1; D is unclear. Germline CDR1 MNHNS, CDR2 SASEGT. This CDR3 has 14 amino acids. The ends were cut back, 1 base at V and 1 base at J, with 7 bases in the middle.

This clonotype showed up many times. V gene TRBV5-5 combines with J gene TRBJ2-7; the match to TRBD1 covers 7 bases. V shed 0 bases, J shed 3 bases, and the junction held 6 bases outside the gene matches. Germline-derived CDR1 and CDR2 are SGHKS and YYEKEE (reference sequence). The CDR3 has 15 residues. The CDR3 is CASSLAGQILYEQYF. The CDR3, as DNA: TGTGCCAGCAGCTTGGCGGGACAGATACTCTACGAGCAGTACTTC.

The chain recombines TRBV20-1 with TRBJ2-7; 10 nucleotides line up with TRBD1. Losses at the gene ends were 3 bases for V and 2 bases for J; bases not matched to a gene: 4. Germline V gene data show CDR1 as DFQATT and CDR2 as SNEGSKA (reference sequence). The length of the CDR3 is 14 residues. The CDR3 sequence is CSASRDRGTYEQYF. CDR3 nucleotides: TGCAGTGCTAGCCGGGACAGGGGTACCTACGAGCAGTACTTC.

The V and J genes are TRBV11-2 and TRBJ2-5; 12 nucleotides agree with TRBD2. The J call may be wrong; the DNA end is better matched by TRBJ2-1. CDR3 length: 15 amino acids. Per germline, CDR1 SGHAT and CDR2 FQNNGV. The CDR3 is CASSLALAGGLEQFF. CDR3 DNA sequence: TGTGCCAGCAGCTTAGCACTAGCGGGAGGCCTTGAGCAGTTCTTC.

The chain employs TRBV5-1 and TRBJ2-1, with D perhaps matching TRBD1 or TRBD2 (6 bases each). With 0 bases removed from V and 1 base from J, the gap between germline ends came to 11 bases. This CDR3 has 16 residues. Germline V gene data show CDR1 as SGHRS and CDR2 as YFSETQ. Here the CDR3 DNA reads TGCGCCAGCAGCTTGGAGAAAGGGGGGTCCTACAATGAGCAGTTCTTC. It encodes CASSLEKGGSYNEQFF. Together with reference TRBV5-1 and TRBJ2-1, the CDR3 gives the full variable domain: KAGVTQTPRYLIKTRGQQVTLSCSPISGHRSVSWYQQTPGQGLQFLFEYFSETQRNKGNFPGRFSGRQFSNSRSEMNVSTLELGDSALYLCASSLEKGGSYNEQFFGPGTRLTVL.

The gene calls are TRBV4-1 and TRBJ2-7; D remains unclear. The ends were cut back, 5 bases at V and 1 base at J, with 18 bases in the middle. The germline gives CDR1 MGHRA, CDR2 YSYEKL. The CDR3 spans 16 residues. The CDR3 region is CASSVLFSGRSYEQYF. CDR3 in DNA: TGCGCCAGCAGCGTCCTCTTTTCAGGCAGGTCCTACGAGCAGTACTTC.

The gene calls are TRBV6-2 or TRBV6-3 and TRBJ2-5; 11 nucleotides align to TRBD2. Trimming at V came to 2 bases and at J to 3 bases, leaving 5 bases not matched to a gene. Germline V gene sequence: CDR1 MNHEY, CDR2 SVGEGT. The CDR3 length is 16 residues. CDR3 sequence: CASSYGLAGGEETQYF. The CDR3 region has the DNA TGTGCCAGCAGTTACGGGCTAGCGGGAGGAGAAGAGACCCAGTACTTC.

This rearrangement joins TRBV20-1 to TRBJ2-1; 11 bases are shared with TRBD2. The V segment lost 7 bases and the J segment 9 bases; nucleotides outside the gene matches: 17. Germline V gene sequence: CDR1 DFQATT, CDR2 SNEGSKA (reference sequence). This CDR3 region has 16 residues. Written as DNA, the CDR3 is TGCAGTGTTCTAGGGAGTAGCGGGAGGGAAGTATTTGAGCAGTTCTTC. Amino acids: CSVLGSSGREVFEQFF.

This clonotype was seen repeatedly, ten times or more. DNA for the CDR3: TGTGCCAGCAGTCCCCTCACTAGCGGACAAGAGACCCAGTACTTC. Protein product: CASSPLTSGQETQYF. The J gene is TRBJ2-5, the V gene TRBV25-1; TRBD2 agrees at 8 bases. Per germline, CDR1 MGHDK and CDR2 SYGVNS. Losses at the gene ends were 5 bases for V and 2 bases for J; bases not matched to a gene: 7. This CDR3 is 15 amino acids long.

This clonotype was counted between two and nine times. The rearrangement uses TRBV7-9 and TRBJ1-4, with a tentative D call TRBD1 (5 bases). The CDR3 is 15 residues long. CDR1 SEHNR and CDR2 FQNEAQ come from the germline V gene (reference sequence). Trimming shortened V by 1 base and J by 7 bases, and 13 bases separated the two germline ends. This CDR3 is CASSLGAQGGEKLFF. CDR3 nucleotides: TGTGCCAGCAGCTTAGGGGCGCAGGGCGGTGAAAAACTGTTTTTT.

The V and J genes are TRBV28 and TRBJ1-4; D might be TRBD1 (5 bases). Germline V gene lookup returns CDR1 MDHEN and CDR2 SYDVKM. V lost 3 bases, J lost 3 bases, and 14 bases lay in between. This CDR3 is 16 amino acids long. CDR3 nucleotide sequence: TGTGCCAGCAGTTTCAGTGGGGGATTATCTAATGAAAAACTGTTTTTT. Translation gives CASSFSGGLSNEKLFF.

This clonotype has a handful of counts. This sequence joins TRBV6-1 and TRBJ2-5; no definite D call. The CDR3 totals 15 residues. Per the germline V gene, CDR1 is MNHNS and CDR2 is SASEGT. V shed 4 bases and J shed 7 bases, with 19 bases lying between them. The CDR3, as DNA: TGTGCCAGCAGTGTTTCGGGCAGCCTTCCAGGGACCCAGTACTTC. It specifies CASSVSGSLPGTQYF.

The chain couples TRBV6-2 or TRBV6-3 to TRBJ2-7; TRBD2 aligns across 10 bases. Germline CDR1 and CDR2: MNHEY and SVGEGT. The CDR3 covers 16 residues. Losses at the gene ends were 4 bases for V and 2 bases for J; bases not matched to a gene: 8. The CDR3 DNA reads TGTGCCAGCAGTTCCCTACGACTAGCGGGTACCTACGAGCAGTACTTC. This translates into CASSSLRLAGTYEQYF.